This passage covers 2 T cell receptor beta chains from one sample sequenced in a study of blood T cell repertoires in COVID-19. Only in-frame clones appear in the TCRdb table, and some are missing; sequencing was by immunoSEQ multiplex PCR. The repertoire holds some 300,000 clones, with nearly 90% as singletons. Material: peripheral blood. These receptors were taken from a woman aged 40 to 50 with COVID-19, enrolled during active disease.

The rearrangement uses TRBV15 and TRBJ1-1; D is perhaps TRBD1 (6 bases). CDR1 is LNHNV, CDR2 YYDKDF, per germline (reference sequence). V lost 7 bases and J 5 bases, leaving 11 bases between the germline ends. The length of the CDR3 is 12 residues. The CDR3, as DNA: TGTGCCACCACACAGGGCGATACTGAAGCTTTCTTT. Translating gives CATTQGDTEAFF.

The chain has TRBV3-1 (or the pseudogene TRBV3-2) and TRBJ1-6; TRBD1 agrees at 7 bases. Trimming cost V 3 bases and J 7 bases; bases outside gene matches: 3. Germline loops: CDR1 LGHDT, CDR2 YNNKEL (reference sequence). The CDR3 contains 14 residues. CDR3 DNA sequence: TGTGCCAGCAGCCAGAGGGACAGAAATTCACCCCTCCACTTT. The encoded protein is CASSQRDRNSPLHF.